The 25 T cell receptor beta chains reported below all come from one sample, sequenced in a study of blood T cell repertoires in COVID-19. This table comes from immunoSEQ multiplex PCR, and its TCRdb copy is limited to in-frame clones, with some not included. The table lists under 300,000 clones, about 82% of them singletons. Sequencing was carried out using peripheral blood. The origin of the receptors is a woman aged 60 to 75 with active or convalescent COVID-19.

The rearrangement joins TRBV4-2 to TRBJ1-5, with D possibly being TRBD1 (6 bases). The length of the CDR3 is 16 residues. Looked up from germline, CDR1 is LGHNA and CDR2 is YNFKEQ. Deletions cut 0 bases from V and 0 bases from J, with 9 bases between. The CDR3: CASSQDLQGSNQPQHF. The DNA of the CDR3 is TGTGCCAGCAGCCAAGACCTACAGGGTAGCAATCAGCCCCAGCATTTT.

The V call is TRBV27, the J call TRBJ2-7; 7 nucleotides match TRBD2. This CDR3 is built from 16 residues. The germline CDR1 and CDR2 sequences are MNHEY and SMNVEV (reference sequence). V gave up 4 bases and J gave up 0 bases; unmatched junction bases: 9. CDR3 residues: CASSSPSTSFSYEQYF. The CDR3 DNA reads TGTGCCAGCAGTTCCCCGTCGACTAGCTTCTCCTACGAGCAGTACTTC.

The rearrangement links TRBV18 to TRBJ2-5; 13 nucleotides align to TRBD2. Germline assignment: CDR1 KGHSH and CDR2 LQKENI. Trimming cost V 6 bases and J 3 bases; bases outside gene matches: 10. The CDR3 contains 17 residues. The CDR3 DNA follows: TGTGCCAGCTCGCCCTCTCCGGGGACTAGCGGGAAAGAGACCCAGTACTTC. As protein: CASSPSPGTSGKETQYF.

The CDR3, as DNA: TGTGCCAGCACTAGAATGCTGACAGGGTCGAATGAAAAACTGTTTTTT. This encodes CASTRMLTGSNEKLFF. This chain uses TRBV2 with TRBJ1-4, with 7 bases aligning to TRBD1. CDR1 is SNHLY, CDR2 FYNNEI, per germline. The CDR3 runs 16 residues. V lost 7 bases and J lost 5; bases outside the gene matches: 13.

The rearrangement joins TRBV9 to TRBJ1-2; 7 bases fit TRBD1. Germline V gene sequence: CDR1 SGDLS, CDR2 YYNGEE. Trimming cost V 0 bases and J 7 bases; bases outside gene matches: 9. This CDR3 contains 15 residues. The CDR3 loop is CASSVATGDQGGYTF. Here the CDR3 DNA reads TGTGCCAGCAGCGTAGCAACAGGGGATCAGGGTGGCTACACCTTC.

The rearrangement links TRBV5-4 to TRBJ2-3; D is unclear. Germline V gene sequence: CDR1 SGHNT, CDR2 YYREEE (reference sequence). V shed 2 bases and J shed 0 bases, with 10 bases lying between them. This CDR3 spans 15 amino acids. Here the CDR3 reads CASSFSPVSTDTQYF. CDR3 DNA sequence: TGTGCCAGCAGCTTCTCCCCCGTAAGCACAGATACGCAGTATTTT.

The rearrangement joins TRBV7-8 to TRBJ2-3; a possible D gene is TRBD2 (6 bases). Between the trimmed V and J ends, which lost 5 bases and 0 bases, there was a span of 12 bases. The CDR3 sequence is 15 residues long. Germline-derived CDR1 and CDR2 are SGHVS and FQNEAQ. DNA for the CDR3: TGTGCCAGCAGCGGACGTGGGACTAGCACAGATACGCAGTATTTT. It codes for CASSGRGTSTDTQYF.

The chain has TRBV7-2 and TRBJ1-5; TRBD1 might be the D (6 bases). CDR1 SGHTA and CDR2 FQGNSA come from the germline V gene. Trimming cost V 5 bases and J 6 bases, with 11 bases left between them. This CDR3 has 13 amino acids. CDR3 loop: CASSLDRFQPQHF. CDR3 coding DNA: TGTGCCAGCAGCCTAGACAGGTTTCAGCCCCAGCATTTT.

There are a few counts of this clone. The chain carries TRBV18 and TRBJ1-5, with D possibly TRBD1 on 6 matching bases. This CDR3 has 15 amino acids. The V end lost 3 bases, the J end lost 9 bases, and 18 bases lay between the germline ends. Germline V CDR1 and CDR2: KGHSH, LQKENI. The CDR3 here is CASSPRRDTGWPQHF. The CDR3 DNA reads TGTGCCAGCTCACCCCGCCGGGACACGGGGTGGCCCCAGCATTTT.

J is TRBJ2-1 and V is TRBV18; D is perhaps TRBD1 (5 bases). This CDR3 has 13 amino acids. Germline-derived CDR1 and CDR2 are KGHSH and LQKENI. V dropped 3 bases and J dropped 5 bases, with 8 bases sitting between them. The chain's CDR3 is CASSPNRHNEQFF. In DNA, the CDR3 is TGTGCCAGCTCACCCAACAGGCACAATGAGCAGTTCTTC.

This clone was found once. The gene calls are TRBV27 and TRBJ1-6, with TRBD1 as a possible D gene (6 bases). CDR1 is MNHEY and CDR2 is SMNVEV in the germline V gene (reference sequence). This CDR3 contains 13 residues. Deletions cut 5 bases from V and 9 bases from J, with 11 bases between. The CDR3 bases are TGTGCCAGCAGTCTGACAGGCGGTTCACCCCTCCACTTT. This codes for CASSLTGGSPLHF.

The chain links TRBV6-4 to TRBJ2-3; 10 bases are a match to TRBD2. V was clipped by 2 bases and J by 6 bases; unmatched bases: 5. CDR1 and CDR2 from the germline V gene are MRHNA and SNTAGT. The CDR3 loop spans 15 amino acids. The CDR3 DNA follows: TGTGCCAGCAGTGACCAGCGGGGGGGCTGGGATACGCAGTATTTT. Translating it yields CASSDQRGGWDTQYF.

The chain joins TRBV27 to TRBJ2-7, with D tentatively TRBD1 (8 bases). CDR1 and CDR2 from the germline V gene are MNHEY and SMNVEV (reference sequence). V lost 10 bases, J lost 9 bases, and 22 bases lay in between. The CDR3 extends over 13 amino acids. This CDR3 reads CANRGQARGGQYV. Here the CDR3 DNA reads TGTGCCAACCGGGGACAGGCCCGCGGGGGGCAGTACGTC.

V gene TRBV7-9 combines with J gene TRBJ1-1; D is unclear. CDR3 length: 16 residues. Between the trimmed V and J ends, which lost 5 bases and 0 bases, there was a span of 16 bases. The V gene's germline CDR1 is SEHNR and CDR2 FQNEAQ (reference sequence). This CDR3 is CASSPPQGRLNTEAFF. The DNA of the CDR3 is TGTGCCAGCAGCCCACCCCAAGGGAGACTGAACACTGAAGCTTTCTTT.

J is TRBJ2-5 and V is TRBV10-1; TRBD2 matches at 9 bases. V gave up 6 bases and J gave up 2 bases; unmatched junction bases: 10. Germline loops: CDR1 WNHNN, CDR2 SYGVQD (reference sequence). This CDR3 has 16 residues. The chain's CDR3 is CASSPTAAGGQETQYF. CDR3 DNA sequence: TGCGCCAGCAGCCCCACCGCAGCGGGAGGTCAAGAGACCCAGTACTTC.

CDR3 nucleotides: TGTGCCATCGAGATAGCGAGGAATCAGCCCCAGCATTTT. This encodes CAIEIARNQPQHF. The chain employs TRBV6-5 and TRBJ1-5; D unclear. This CDR3 has 13 residues. The germline V gene has CDR1 MNHEY and CDR2 SVGAGI. Trimming removed 10 bases from V and 4 bases from J, with 14 bases in between.

This chain links TRBV7-3 with TRBJ2-1, with TRBD2 as a possible D gene (6 bases). V lost 8 bases and J lost 10, with 18 bases in between. Per germline, CDR1 SGHTA and CDR2 FQGTGA. The CDR3 is 13 residues long. The CDR3 is CASAGSGAGEQFF. In nucleotides, the CDR3 is TGTGCCAGCGCGGGGTCCGGGGCGGGGGAGCAGTTCTTC.

The rearrangement links TRBV2 to TRBJ1-4; possible D gene TRBD1, 6 bases. Germline-derived CDR1 and CDR2 are SNHLY and FYNNEI. The CDR3 runs to 13 residues. The germline V and J ends were trimmed by 5 bases and 8 bases, with 12 bases remaining between them. The CDR3 reads CASSRDTIEKLFF. The CDR3 nucleotides read TGTGCCAGCAGTCGGGACACCATAGAAAAACTGTTTTTT.

The rearrangement joins TRBV11-3 to TRBJ2-5; D uncertain. Trimming removed 4 bases at V and 5 bases at J, with 14 bases between. This CDR3 is built from 14 residues. CDR1 SGHNT and CDR2 YENEEA come from the germline V gene. This chain's CDR3 is CASSSLRSDETQYF. The CDR3 coding sequence is TGTGCCAGCAGCTCCCTGCGGAGTGACGAGACCCAGTACTTC. Supplemented by reference TRBV11-3 and TRBJ2-5, the full variable domain reads EAGVVQSPRYKIIEKKQPVAFWCNPISGHNTLYWYLQNLGQGPELLIRYENEEAVDDSQLPKDRFSAERLKGVDSTLKIQPAELGDSAVYLCASSSLRSDETQYFGPGTRLLVL.

This clone was detected ten times or more. The chain is built from TRBV19 and TRBJ2-7; 9 bases are a match to TRBD2. The CDR3 is 16 amino acids. With V trimmed by 4 bases and J by 1 base, 8 bases remained unmatched. CDR1 and CDR2 (germline): LNHDA, SQIVND (reference sequence). CDR3 nucleotides: TGTGCCAGTAGTACCTTGGTAGCGGGAGAATCCTACGAGCAGTACTTC. This encodes CASSTLVAGESYEQYF.

The chain recombines TRBV6-6 with TRBJ1-2, with a weak D call TRBD1 (6 bases). The CDR3 has 13 residues. V was shortened by 2 bases and J by 8 bases, with 12 bases between the two germline ends. Germline V gene data show CDR1 as MNHNY and CDR2 as SVGAGI (reference sequence). The DNA for the CDR3 is TGTGCCAGCAGTTACCGACCGGGGGGCGGCTACACCTTC. It translates to CASSYRPGGGYTF.

The chain links TRBV27 to TRBJ2-1, with TRBD2 matching 12 bases. The CDR3 contains 19 residues. The germline V gene has CDR1 MNHEY and CDR2 SMNVEV (reference sequence). V trimming: 5 bases; J trimming: 0 bases; junction bases outside the gene matches: 11. The CDR3 reads CASSPLWTSGKSSYNEQFF. The CDR3 DNA reads TGTGCCAGCAGTCCCCTTTGGACTAGCGGGAAGAGCTCCTACAATGAGCAGTTCTTC.

The CDR3 DNA reads TGTGCCACCAGTGAACGGGGCTACGAGCAGTACTTC. Amino acids: CATSERGYEQYF. This rearrangement joins TRBV24-1 to TRBJ2-7; weak D call: TRBD2 (5 bases). In germline, CDR1 is KGHDR, CDR2 SFDVKD. Trimming shortened V by 4 bases and J by 3 bases, and 6 bases separated the two germline ends. The CDR3 sequence is 12 residues long.

This chain joins TRBV2 and TRBJ1-4; 7 bases align to TRBD1. J lost 7 bases, V lost 6 bases, and 11 bases had no gene match. This CDR3 has 15 residues. Germline assignment: CDR1 SNHLY and CDR2 FYNNEI. The CDR3 coding sequence is TGTGCCAGCAGGGAACAGGGGCTAGCGGGTGAAAAACTGTTTTTT. This gives the protein CASREQGLAGEKLFF.

The chain is built from TRBV11-2 and TRBJ2-2, with TRBD1 as a possible D gene (5 bases). CDR3 length equals 16 residues. Trimming removed 5 bases at V and 0 bases at J, with 13 bases between. Germline assignment: CDR1 SGHAT and CDR2 FQNNGV. The CDR3 DNA reads TGTGCCAGCAGCCTCCACCCAGGGTCGAACACCGGGGAGCTGTTTTTT. This translates into CASSLHPGSNTGELFF.